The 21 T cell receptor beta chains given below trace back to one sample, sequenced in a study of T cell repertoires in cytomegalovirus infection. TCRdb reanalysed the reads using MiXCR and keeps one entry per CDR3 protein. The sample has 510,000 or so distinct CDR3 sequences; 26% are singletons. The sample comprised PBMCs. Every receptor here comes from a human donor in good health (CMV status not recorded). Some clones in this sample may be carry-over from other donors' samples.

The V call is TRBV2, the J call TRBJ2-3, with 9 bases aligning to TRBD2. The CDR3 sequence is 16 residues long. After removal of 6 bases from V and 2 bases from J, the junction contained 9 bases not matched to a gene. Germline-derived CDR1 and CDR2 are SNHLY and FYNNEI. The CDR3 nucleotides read TGTGCCAGCAGCGCCGGACTAGCGTTTATCACAGATACGCAGTATTTT. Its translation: CASSAGLAFITDTQYF.

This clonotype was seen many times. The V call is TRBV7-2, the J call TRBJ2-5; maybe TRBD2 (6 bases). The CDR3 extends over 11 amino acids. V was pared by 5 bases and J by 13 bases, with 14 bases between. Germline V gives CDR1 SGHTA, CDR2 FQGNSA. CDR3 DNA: TGTGCCAGCAGCCCAACCGGGACTTTGTACTTC. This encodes CASSPTGTLYF.

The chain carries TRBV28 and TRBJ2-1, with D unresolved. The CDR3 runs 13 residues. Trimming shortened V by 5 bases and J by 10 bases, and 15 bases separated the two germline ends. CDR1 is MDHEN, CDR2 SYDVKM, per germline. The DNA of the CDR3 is TGTGCCAGCAGTCCCTCGCTTCTGGACGAGCAGTTCTTC. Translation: CASSPSLLDEQFF.

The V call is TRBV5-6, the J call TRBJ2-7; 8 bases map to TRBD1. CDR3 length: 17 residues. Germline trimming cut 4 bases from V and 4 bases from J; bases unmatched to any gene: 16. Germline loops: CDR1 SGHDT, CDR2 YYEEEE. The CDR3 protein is CASSVTWAGTGIYEQYF. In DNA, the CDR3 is TGTGCCAGCAGCGTAACTTGGGCCGGGACAGGAATTTACGAGCAGTACTTC.

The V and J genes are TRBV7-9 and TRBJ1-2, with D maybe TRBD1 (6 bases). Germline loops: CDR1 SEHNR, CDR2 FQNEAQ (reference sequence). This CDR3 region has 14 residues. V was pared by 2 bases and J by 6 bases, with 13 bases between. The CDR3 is CASSLNGGGDGYTF. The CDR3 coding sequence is TGTGCCAGCAGCTTAAACGGCGGGGGCGATGGCTACACCTTC.

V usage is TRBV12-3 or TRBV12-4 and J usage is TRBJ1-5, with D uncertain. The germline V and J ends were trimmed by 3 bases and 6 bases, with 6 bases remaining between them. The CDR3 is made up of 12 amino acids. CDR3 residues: CASSFGFQPQHF. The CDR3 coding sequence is TGTGCCAGCAGTTTTGGGTTTCAGCCCCAGCATTTT.

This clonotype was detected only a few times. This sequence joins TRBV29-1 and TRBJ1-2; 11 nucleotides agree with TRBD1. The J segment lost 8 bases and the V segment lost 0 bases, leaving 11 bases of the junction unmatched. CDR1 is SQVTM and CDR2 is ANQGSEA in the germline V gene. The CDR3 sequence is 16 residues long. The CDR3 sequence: CSVEEGWTGGIGGYTF. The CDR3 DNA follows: TGCAGCGTTGAAGAAGGGTGGACAGGGGGCATTGGGGGCTACACCTTC.

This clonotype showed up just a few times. The CDR3 loop is CASSLWGGGAGDEAFF. In DNA, the CDR3 is TGTGCCAGCAGTTTATGGGGTGGGGGCGCCGGGGATGAAGCTTTCTTT. This sequence joins TRBV27 and TRBJ1-1; weak D call: TRBD1 (6 bases). This CDR3 has 16 amino acids. V lost 1 base, J lost 7 bases, and 19 bases lay in between. CDR1 is MNHEY, CDR2 SMNVEV, per germline (reference sequence).

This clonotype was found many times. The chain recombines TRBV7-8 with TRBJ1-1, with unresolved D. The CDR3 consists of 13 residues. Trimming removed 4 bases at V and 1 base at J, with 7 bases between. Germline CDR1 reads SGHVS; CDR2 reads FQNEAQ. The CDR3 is CASSYTRNTEAFF. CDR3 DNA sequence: TGTGCCAGCAGCTACACCAGGAACACTGAAGCTTTCTTT. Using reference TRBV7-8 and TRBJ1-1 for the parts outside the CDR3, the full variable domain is GAGVSQSPRYKVAKRGQDVALRCDPISGHVSLFWYQQALGQGPEFLTYFQNEAQLDKSGLPSDRFFAERPEGSVSTLKIQRTQQEDSAVYLCASSYTRNTEAFFGQGTRLTVV.

CDR3 in DNA: TGTGCCAGCAGTTATGGGAACAATCAGCCCCAGCATTTT. Encoded protein: CASSYGNNQPQHF. The chain carries TRBV6-2 or TRBV6-3 and TRBJ1-5; D unclear. The V gene's germline CDR1 is MNHEY and CDR2 SVGEGT. The CDR3 has 13 amino acids. V lost 3 bases to trimming and J lost 3 bases, with 6 bases between them.

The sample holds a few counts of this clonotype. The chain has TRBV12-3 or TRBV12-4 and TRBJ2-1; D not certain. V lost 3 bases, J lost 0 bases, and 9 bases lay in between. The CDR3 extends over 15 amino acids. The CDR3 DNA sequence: TGTGCCAGCAGTTTGAACGGACCCTCCTACAATGAGCAGTTCTTC. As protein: CASSLNGPSYNEQFF.

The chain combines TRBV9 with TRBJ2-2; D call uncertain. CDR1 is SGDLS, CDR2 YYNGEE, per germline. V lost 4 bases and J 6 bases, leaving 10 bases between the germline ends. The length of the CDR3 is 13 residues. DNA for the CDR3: TGTGCCAGCAGCCCTTTGGGTCCCGGGGAGCTGTTTTTT. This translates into CASSPLGPGELFF. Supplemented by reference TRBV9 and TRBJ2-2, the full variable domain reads DSGVTQTPKHLITATGQRVTLRCSPRSGDLSVYWYQQSLDQGLQFLIQYYNGEERAKGNILERFSAQQFPDLHSELNLSSLELGDSALYFCASSPLGPGELFFGEGSRLTVL.

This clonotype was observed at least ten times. The chain's CDR3 is CASSSIAGEAYEQYF. The DNA for the CDR3 is TGTGCCAGCAGCTCCATAGCGGGAGAAGCTTACGAGCAGTACTTC. V gene TRBV7-6 combines with J gene TRBJ2-7; 9 bases line up with TRBD2. The length of the CDR3 is 15 residues. Trimming at V came to 4 bases and at J to 4 bases, leaving 8 bases not matched to a gene. Per germline, CDR1 SGHVS and CDR2 FNYEAQ.

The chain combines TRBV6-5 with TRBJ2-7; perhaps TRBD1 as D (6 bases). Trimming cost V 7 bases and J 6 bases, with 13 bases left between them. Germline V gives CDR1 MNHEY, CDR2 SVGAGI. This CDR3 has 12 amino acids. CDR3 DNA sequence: TGTGCCAGCACCGACAGGACGGGCGAGCAGTACTTC. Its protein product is CASTDRTGEQYF.

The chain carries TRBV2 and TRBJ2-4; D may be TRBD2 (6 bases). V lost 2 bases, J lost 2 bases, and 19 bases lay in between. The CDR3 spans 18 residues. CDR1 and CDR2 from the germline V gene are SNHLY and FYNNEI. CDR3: CASSERDATRDSKNIQYF. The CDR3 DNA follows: TGTGCCAGCAGTGAAAGAGACGCGACAAGGGACTCCAAAAACATTCAGTACTTC.

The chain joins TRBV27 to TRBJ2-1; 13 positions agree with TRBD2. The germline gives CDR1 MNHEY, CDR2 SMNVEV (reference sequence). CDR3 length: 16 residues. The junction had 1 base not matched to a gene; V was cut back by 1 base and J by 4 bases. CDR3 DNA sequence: TGTGCCAGCAGTTTATTGACTAGCGGGAGGTACAATGAGCAGTTCTTC. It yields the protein CASSLLTSGRYNEQFF.

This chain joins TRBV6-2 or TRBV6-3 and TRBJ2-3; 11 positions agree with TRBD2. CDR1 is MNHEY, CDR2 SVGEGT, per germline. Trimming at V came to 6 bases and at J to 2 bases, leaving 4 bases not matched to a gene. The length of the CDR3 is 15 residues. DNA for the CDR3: TGTGCCAGCAGCCGACTAGCGGGAATCACAGATACGCAGTATTTT. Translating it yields CASSRLAGITDTQYF.

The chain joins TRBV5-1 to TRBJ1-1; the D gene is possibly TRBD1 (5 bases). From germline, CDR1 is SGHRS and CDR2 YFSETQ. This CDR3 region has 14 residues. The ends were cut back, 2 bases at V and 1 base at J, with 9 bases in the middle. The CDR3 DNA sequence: TGCGCCAGCAGCTTCACAGGAAAGAACACTGAAGCTTTCTTT. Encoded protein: CASSFTGKNTEAFF. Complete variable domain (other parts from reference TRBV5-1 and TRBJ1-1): KAGVTQTPRYLIKTRGQQVTLSCSPISGHRSVSWYQQTPGQGLQFLFEYFSETQRNKGNFPGRFSGRQFSNSRSEMNVSTLELGDSALYLCASSFTGKNTEAFFGQGTRLTVV.

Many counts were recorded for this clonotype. CDR3 region: CASSYGLAGDTDTQYF. Written as DNA, the CDR3 is TGTGCCAGCAGCTATGGACTAGCGGGAGACACAGATACGCAGTATTTT. This rearrangement joins TRBV7-2 to TRBJ2-3; 13 nucleotides line up with TRBD2. CDR1 is SGHTA, CDR2 FQGNSA, per germline. This CDR3 is 16 amino acids long. V shed 4 bases and J 2 bases; nucleotides not matched to a gene: 3.

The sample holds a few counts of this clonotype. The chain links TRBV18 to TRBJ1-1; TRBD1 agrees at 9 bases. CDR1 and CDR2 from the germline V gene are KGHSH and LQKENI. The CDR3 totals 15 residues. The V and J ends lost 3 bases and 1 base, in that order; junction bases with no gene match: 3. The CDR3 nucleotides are TGTGCCAGCTCACCGCTGGGACAGGGGAACACTGAAGCTTTCTTT. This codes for CASSPLGQGNTEAFF. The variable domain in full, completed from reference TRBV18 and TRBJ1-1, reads NAGVMQNPRHLVRRRGQEARLRCSPMKGHSHVYWYRQLPEEGLKFMVYLQKENIIDESGMPKERFSAEFPKEGPSILRIQQVVRGDSAAYFCASSPLGQGNTEAFFGQGTRLTVV.

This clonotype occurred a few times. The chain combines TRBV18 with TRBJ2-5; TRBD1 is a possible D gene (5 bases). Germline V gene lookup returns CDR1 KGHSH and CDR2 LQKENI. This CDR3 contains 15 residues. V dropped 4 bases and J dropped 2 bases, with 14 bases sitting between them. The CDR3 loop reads CASSHGQVKQETQYF. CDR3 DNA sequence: TGTGCCAGCTCACATGGACAAGTTAAACAAGAGACCCAGTACTTC.